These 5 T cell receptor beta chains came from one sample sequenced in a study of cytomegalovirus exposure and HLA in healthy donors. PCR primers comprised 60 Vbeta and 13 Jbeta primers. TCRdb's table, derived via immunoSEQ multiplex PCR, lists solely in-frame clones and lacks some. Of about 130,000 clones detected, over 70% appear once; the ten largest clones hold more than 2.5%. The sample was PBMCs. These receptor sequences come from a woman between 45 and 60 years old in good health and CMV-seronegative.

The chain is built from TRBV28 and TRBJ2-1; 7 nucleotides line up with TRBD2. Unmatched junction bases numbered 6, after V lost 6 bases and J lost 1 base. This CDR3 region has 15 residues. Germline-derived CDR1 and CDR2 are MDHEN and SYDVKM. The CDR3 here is CASRGGRTSYNEQFF. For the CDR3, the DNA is TGTGCCAGCAGAGGCGGGAGAACTTCCTACAATGAGCAGTTCTTC. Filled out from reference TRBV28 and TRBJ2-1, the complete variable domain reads DVKVTQSSRYLVKRTGEKVFLECVQDMDHENMFWYRQDPGLGLRLIYFSYDVKMKEKGDIPEGYSVSREKKERFSLILESASTNQTSMYLCASRGGRTSYNEQFFGPGTRLTVL.

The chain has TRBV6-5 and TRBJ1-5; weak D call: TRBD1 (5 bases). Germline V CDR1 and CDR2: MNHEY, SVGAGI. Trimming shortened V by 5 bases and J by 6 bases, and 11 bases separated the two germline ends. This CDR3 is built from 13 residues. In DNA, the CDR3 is TGTGCCAGCAGTGAAGGGACTCGTCAGCCCCAGCATTTT. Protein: CASSEGTRQPQHF.

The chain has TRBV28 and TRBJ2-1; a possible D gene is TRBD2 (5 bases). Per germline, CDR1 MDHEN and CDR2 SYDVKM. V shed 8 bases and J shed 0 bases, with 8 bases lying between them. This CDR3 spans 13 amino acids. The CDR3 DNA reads TGTGCCAGCGAGGGCAGCTCCTACAATGAGCAGTTCTTC. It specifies CASEGSSYNEQFF.

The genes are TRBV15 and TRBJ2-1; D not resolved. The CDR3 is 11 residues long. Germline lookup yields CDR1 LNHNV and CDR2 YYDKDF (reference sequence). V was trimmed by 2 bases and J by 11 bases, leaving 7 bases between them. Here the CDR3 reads CATSRTGQQFF. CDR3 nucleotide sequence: TGTGCCACCAGCAGAACGGGTCAGCAGTTCTTC.

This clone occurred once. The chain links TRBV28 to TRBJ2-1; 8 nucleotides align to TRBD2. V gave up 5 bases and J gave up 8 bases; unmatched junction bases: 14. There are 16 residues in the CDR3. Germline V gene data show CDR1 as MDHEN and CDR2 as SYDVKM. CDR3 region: CASSPLGGSGSDEQFF. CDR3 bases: TGTGCCAGCAGTCCCCTGGGGGGAAGCGGGAGTGATGAGCAGTTCTTC. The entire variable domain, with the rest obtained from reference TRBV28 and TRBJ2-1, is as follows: DVKVTQSSRYLVKRTGEKVFLECVQDMDHENMFWYRQDPGLGLRLIYFSYDVKMKEKGDIPEGYSVSREKKERFSLILESASTNQTSMYLCASSPLGGSGSDEQFFGPGTRLTVL.